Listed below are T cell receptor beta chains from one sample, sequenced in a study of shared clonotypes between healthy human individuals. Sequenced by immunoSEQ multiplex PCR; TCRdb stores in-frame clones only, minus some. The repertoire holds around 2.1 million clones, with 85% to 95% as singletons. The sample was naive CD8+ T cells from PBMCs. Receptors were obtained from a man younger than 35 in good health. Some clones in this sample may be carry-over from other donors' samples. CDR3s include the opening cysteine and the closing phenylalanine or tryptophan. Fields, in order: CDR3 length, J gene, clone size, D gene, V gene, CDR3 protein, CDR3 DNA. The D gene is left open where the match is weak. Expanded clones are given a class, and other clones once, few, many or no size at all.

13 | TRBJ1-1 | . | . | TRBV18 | CASSPGPLVEAFF | TGTGCCAGCTCGCCCGGACCACTGGTTGAAGCTTTCTTT
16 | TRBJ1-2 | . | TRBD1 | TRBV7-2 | CASSLWRDSRNYGYTF | TGTGCCAGCAGCTTATGGCGGGACAGCCGGAACTATGGCTACACCTTC
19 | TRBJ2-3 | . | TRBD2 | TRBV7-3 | CASSPPQTRAGAGTDTQYF | TGTGCCAGCAGCCCACCACAAACCCGGGCGGGAGCTGGCACAGATACGCAGTATTTT
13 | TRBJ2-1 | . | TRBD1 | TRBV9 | CASSEDRGDEQFF | TGTGCCAGCAGCGAGGACAGGGGCGATGAGCAGTTCTTC
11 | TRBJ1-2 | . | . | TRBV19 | CASSPGYGYTF | TGTGCCAGTTCCCCTGGCTATGGCTACACCTTC
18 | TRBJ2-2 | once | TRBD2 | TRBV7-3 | CASSPGLAGEADTGELFF | TGTGCCAGTTCTCCGGGACTAGCGGGAGAGGCGGACACCGGGGAGCTGTTTTTT
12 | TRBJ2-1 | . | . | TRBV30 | CAWSGASNEQFF | TGTGCCTGGAGTGGGGCCTCCAATGAGCAGTTCTTC
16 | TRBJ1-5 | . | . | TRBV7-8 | CASSLLQGKKVEPQHF | TGTGCCAGCAGCTTATTGCAGGGGAAAAAGGTTGAGCCCCAGCATTTT
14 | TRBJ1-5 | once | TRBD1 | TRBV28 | CASGWGQPNQPQHF | TGTGCCAGCGGATGGGGACAGCCAAATCAGCCCCAGCATTTT
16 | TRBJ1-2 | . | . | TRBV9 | CASSGRQEPLNYGYTF | TGTGCCAGCAGCGGACGACAGGAGCCTCTTAACTATGGCTACACCTTC
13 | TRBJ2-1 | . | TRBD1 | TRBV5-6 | CASSLGGGQEQFF | TGTGCCAGCAGCTTGGGTGGGGGACAGGAACAGTTCTTC
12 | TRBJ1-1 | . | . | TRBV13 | CASSRWNTEAFF | TGTGCCAGCAGCCGATGGAACACTGAAGCTTTCTTT
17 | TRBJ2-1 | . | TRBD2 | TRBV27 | CASSHRGTSGSVYEQFF | TGTGCCAGCAGCCACAGGGGGACTAGCGGGAGTGTCTATGAGCAGTTCTTC
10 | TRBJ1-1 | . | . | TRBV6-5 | CASGGTEAFF | TGTGCCAGCGGTGGAACTGAAGCTTTCTTT
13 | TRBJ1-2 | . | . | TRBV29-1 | CSVRTPEAYGYTF | TGCAGCGTTAGGACACCAGAGGCCTATGGCTACACCTTC
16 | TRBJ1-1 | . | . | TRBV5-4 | CASSLDRRGVGTEAFF | TGTGCCAGCAGCTTAGACCGTAGGGGAGTAGGGACTGAAGCTTTCTTT
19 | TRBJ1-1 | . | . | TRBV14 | CASSQDWPTGGLGSTEAFF | TGTGCCAGCAGCCAAGATTGGCCGACCGGGGGGCTCGGAAGCACTGAAGCTTTCTTT
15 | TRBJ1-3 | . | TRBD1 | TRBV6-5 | CASSYVGQGGNTIYF | TGTGCCAGCAGTTACGTCGGACAGGGAGGAAACACCATATATTTT
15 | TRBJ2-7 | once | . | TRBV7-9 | CASSLEVQSGYEQYF | TGTGCCAGCAGCTTAGAGGTACAGAGTGGATACGAGCAGTACTTC
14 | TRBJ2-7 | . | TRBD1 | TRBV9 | CASSVRQGVGEQYF | TGTGCCAGCAGCGTTAGACAGGGGGTGGGCGAGCAGTACTTC
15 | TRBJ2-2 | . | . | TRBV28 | CASSLYQGTQRELFF | TGTGCCAGCAGTTTATACCAGGGGACCCAGCGGGAGCTGTTTTTT
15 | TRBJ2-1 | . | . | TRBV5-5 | CASSLRPGVHNEQFF | TGTGCCAGCAGCTTGCGACCAGGGGTCCACAATGAGCAGTTCTTC
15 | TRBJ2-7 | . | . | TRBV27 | CASSLSTAAVYEQYF | TGTGCCAGCAGTTTATCTACAGCAGCAGTCTACGAGCAGTACTTC
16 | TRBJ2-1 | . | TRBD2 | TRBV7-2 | CASSLSPSGRYNEQFF | TGTGCCAGCAGCTTATCCCCTAGCGGGCGTTACAATGAGCAGTTCTTC
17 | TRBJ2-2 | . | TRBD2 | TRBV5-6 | CASSTGLAGDGTGELFF | TGTGCCAGCAGCACGGGACTAGCGGGAGATGGGACCGGGGAGCTGTTTTTT
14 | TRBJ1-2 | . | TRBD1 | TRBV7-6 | CASSLGQGVTGYTF | TGTGCCAGCAGCTTAGGACAGGGGGTTACGGGCTACACCTTC
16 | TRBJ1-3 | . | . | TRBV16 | CASSQSPVRSGNTIYF | TGTGCCAGCAGCCAATCGCCGGTTCGGTCTGGAAACACCATATATTTT
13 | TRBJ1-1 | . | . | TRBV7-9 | CASSPEGAIEAFF | TGTGCCAGCAGCCCCGAAGGGGCAATTGAAGCTTTCTTT
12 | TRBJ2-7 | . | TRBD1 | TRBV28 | CASGTGAYEQYF | TGTGCCAGCGGGACAGGGGCCTACGAGCAGTACTTC
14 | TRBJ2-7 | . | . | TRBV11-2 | CASSLVSESYEQYF | TGTGCCAGCAGCTTAGTCAGCGAATCCTACGAGCAGTACTTC
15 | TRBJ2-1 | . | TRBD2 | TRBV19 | CASCRRREGLDEQFF | TGTGCCAGTTGCAGGAGGCGGGAGGGCCTGGATGAGCAGTTCTTC
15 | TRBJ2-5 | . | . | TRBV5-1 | CASSLAPGLRETQYF | TGCGCCAGCAGCTTGGCCCCCGGGTTAAGGGAGACCCAGTACTTC
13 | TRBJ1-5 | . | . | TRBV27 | CASSFGGRWPQHF | TGTGCCAGCAGTTTCGGGGGTAGGTGGCCCCAGCATTTT
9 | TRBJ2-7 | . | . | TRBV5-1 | CASSNEQYF | TGCGCCAGCAGCAACGAGCAGTACTTC
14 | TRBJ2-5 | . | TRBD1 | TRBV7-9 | CASSPTQGAETQYF | TGTGCCAGCAGCCCAACACAGGGGGCTGAGACCCAGTACTTC
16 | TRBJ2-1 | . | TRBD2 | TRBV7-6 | CASSPRTSGSYNEQFF | TGTGCCAGCAGCCCGAGGACTAGCGGGTCGTACAATGAGCAGTTCTTC
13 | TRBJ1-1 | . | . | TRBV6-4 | CASSDLPWTEAFF | TGTGCCAGCAGTGATCTCCCGTGGACTGAAGCTTTCTTT
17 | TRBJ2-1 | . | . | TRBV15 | CATSRDLSGEVYNEQFF | TGTGCCACCAGCAGAGATCTGTCGGGGGAGGTATACAATGAGCAGTTCTTC
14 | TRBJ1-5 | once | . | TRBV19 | CASSVTGQRQPQHF | TGTGCCAGTAGTGTGACAGGCCAGAGGCAGCCCCAGCATTTT
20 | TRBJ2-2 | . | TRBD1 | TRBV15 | CATSRDPPLTGTGGFGELFF | TGTGCCACCAGCAGAGATCCCCCCCTTACCGGGACAGGGGGTTTCGGGGAGCTGTTTTTT
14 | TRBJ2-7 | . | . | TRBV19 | CASSYEGYPSEQYF | TGTGCCAGTAGCTATGAGGGATATCCCTCCGAGCAGTACTTC
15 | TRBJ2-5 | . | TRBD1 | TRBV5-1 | CASRDRDSHQETQYF | TGCGCCAGCAGAGACCGGGACAGCCACCAAGAGACCCAGTACTTC